The clone carrying this TCR beta chain was detected a few times. Its antigen is unidentified. A sample-barcoded 5' primer and a J-beta primer mix were used in a second PCR of about 6 to 12 cycles. TCRdb re-called the 5' RACE reads through MiXCR, storing one row per CDR3 protein. Among 660,000 or so distinct CDR3 sequences listed, under 70% were seen once. The data derive from a study of blood T cells in healthy people across ages. Trimming at V came to 2 bases and at J to 0 bases, leaving 8 bases not matched to a gene. CDR1 is MNHEY, CDR2 SMNVEV, per germline (reference sequence). This CDR3 is built from 17 residues. Every donor gave roughly 9.2 milliliters of peripheral blood. Study-wide findings and caveats: Percentage of naive T cells showed a strong correlation with TCR beta diversity. Diversity estimated from one million T cells was considered an underestimate. Any changes in expanded clonotypes were possibly confounded, as donor CMV status remained unknown.

The sequence was obtained from a man between 60 and 75 years old in good health. J is TRBJ2-7 and V is TRBV27; TRBD1 matches at 9 bases. The specimen was blood. CDR3 loop: CASSLRGDRARSYEQYF. CDR3 DNA: TGTGCCAGCAGTTTACGGGGGGACAGGGCTCGCTCCTACGAGCAGTACTTC.